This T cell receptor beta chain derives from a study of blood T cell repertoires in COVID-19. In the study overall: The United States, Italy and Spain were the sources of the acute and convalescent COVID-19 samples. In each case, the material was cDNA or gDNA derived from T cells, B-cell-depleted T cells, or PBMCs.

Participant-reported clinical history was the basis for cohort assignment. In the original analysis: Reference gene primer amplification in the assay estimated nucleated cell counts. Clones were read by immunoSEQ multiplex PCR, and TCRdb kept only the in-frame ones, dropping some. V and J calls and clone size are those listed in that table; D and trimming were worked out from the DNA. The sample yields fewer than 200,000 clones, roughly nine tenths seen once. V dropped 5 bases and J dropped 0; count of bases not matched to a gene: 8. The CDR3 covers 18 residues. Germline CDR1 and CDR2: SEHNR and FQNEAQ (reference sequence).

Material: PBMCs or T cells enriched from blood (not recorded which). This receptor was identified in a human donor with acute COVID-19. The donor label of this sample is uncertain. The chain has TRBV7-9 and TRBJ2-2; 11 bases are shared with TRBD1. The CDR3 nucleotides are TGTGCCAGCAGCCCGGGACAGGGGGTCTATGCGAACACCGGGGAGCTGTTTTTT. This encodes CASSPGQGVYANTGELFF.